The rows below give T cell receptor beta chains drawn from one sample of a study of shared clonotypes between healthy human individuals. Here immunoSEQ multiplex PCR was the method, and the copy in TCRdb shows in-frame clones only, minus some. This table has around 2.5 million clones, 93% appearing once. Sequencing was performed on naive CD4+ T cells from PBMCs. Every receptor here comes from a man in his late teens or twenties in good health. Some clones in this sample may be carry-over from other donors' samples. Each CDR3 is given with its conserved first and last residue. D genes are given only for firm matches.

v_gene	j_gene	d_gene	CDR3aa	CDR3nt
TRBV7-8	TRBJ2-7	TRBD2	CASSEILRGGRAHEQYF	TGTGCCAGCAGCGAAATCCTTCGGGGCGGGAGGGCTCACGAGCAGTACTTC
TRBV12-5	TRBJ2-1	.	CASAPPFRSNEQFF	TGTGCTAGTGCTCCCCCATTTAGGAGTAATGAGCAGTTCTTC
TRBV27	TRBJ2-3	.	CASSSPGRIRTDTQYF	TGTGCCAGCAGTTCTCCGGGACGGATTCGCACAGATACGCAGTATTTT
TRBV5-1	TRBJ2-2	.	CASSQGTFTGELFF	TGCGCCAGCAGCCAGGGGACTTTCACCGGGGAGCTGTTTTTT
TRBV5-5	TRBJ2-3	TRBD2	CASRGGSGRLGDTQYF	TGTGCCAGCAGGGGCGGTAGCGGGAGACTTGGAGATACGCAGTATTTT
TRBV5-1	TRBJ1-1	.	CASSLDGGASEAFF	TGCGCCAGCAGCTTGGATGGAGGAGCCAGTGAAGCTTTCTTT
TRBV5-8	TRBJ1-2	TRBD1	CASSFRQGRDTF	TGTGCCAGCAGCTTTCGACAGGGCAGAGACACCTTC
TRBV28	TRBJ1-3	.	CASSLGQGYSGNTIYF	TGTGCCAGCAGTTTGGGTCAGGGATACTCTGGAAACACCATATATTTT
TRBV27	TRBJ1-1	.	CASSHLQGRTEAFF	TGTGCCAGCAGTCACCTACAGGGACGGACTGAAGCTTTCTTT
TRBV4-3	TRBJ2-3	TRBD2	CASSRHTTSGTDTQYF	TGCGCCAGCAGCCGACACACGACTAGCGGAACAGATACGCAGTATTTT
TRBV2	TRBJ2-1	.	CASSEDRGEQFF	TGTGCCAGCAGTGAAGACCGTGGTGAGCAGTTCTTC
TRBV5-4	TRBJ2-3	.	CASSLGGTSDTQYF	TGTGCCAGCAGCTTGGGAGGGACCTCAGATACGCAGTATTTT
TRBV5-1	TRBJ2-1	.	CASSSGTLGPPTGQFF	TGCGCCAGCAGCTCCGGGACTCTCGGCCCTCCCACTGGGCAGTTCTTC
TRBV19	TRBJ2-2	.	CASSWVGGAVGELFF	TGTGCCAGTAGCTGGGTCGGCGGGGCCGTCGGGGAGCTGTTTTTT
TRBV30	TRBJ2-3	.	CAWEGGTDTQYF	TGTGCCTGGGAAGGGGGCACAGATACGCAGTATTTT
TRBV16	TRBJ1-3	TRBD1	CASSQSFGTGKVGNTIYF	TGTGCCAGCAGCCAATCCTTCGGGACAGGGAAGGTTGGAAACACCATATATTTT
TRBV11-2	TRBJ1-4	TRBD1	CASSLDLRDRGQKLFF	TGTGCCAGCAGCTTAGATCTGAGGGACAGGGGCCAAAAACTGTTTTTT
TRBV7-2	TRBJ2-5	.	CASSLGTARAQYF	TGTGCCAGCAGCTTAGGGACAGCCCGGGCCCAGTACTTC
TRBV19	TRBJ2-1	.	CASSAVKRGRMTSSYNEQFF	TGTGCCAGTAGTGCCGTAAAAAGGGGACGGATGACCAGCTCCTACAATGAGCAGTTCTTC
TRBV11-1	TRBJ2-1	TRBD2	CASSFRRLANDEQFF	TGTGCCAGCAGCTTTAGGAGACTAGCGAACGATGAGCAGTTCTTC
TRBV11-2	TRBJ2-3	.	CASSYAGLSTDTQYF	TGTGCCAGCAGCTACGCGGGACTTAGCACAGATACGCAGTATTTT
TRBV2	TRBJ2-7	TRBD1	CASTVSRGRSYEQYF	TGTGCCAGCACAGTGTCCAGGGGGCGTTCCTACGAGCAGTACTTC
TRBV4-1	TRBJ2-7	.	CASSPGQATTYEQYF	TGCGCCAGCAGCCCGGGGCAGGCCACGACCTACGAGCAGTACTTC
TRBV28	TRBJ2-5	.	CASSFGQPGETQYF	TGTGCCAGCAGTTTTGGACAGCCGGGAGAGACCCAGTACTTC
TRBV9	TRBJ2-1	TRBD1	CASSTGQGPYNEQFF	TGTGCCAGCAGCACAGGACAGGGCCCCTACAATGAGCAGTTCTTC
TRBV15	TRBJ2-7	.	CATSRRGPDHSYEQYF	TGTGCCACCAGCAGAAGGGGTCCCGATCACTCCTACGAGCAGTACTTC
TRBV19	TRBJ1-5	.	CASSMGPQPQHF	TGTGCCAGTAGTATGGGGCCCCAGCCCCAGCATTTT
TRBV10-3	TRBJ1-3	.	CAIIDQQVGNTIYF	TGTGCCATCATTGACCAGCAGGTAGGAAACACCATATATTTT
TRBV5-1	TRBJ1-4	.	CASSLGGLGEKLFF	TGCGCCAGCAGCTTGGGGGGGCTCGGTGAAAAACTGTTTTTT
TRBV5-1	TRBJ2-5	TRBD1	CASGDSQETQYF	TGCGCCAGCGGGGACAGCCAAGAGACCCAGTACTTC
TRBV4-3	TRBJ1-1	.	CASSPAPGDGLMNTEAFF	TGCGCCAGCAGCCCGGCCCCGGGGGATGGTCTCATGAACACTGAAGCTTTCTTT
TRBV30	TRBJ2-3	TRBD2	CAWGVGGSVDTQYF	TGTGCCTGGGGAGTCGGCGGGAGTGTCGATACGCAGTATTTT
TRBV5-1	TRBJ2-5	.	CASSLTGSISQTQYF	TGCGCCAGCAGCCTCACAGGGTCTATCTCGCAGACCCAGTACTTC
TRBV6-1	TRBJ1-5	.	CASSDRDPYSNQPQHF	TGTGCCAGCAGTGATCGCGACCCTTATAGCAATCAGCCCCAGCATTTT
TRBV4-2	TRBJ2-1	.	CASSQDVRTPGWEQFF	TGTGCCAGCAGCCAAGACGTACGGACCCCCGGTTGGGAGCAGTTCTTC
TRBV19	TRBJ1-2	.	CASSIIGQGTYGYTF	TGTGCCAGTAGTATAATCGGGCAGGGAACCTATGGCTACACCTTC
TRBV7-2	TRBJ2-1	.	CASSLATVYNEQFF	TGTGCCAGCAGCTTAGCGACAGTCTACAATGAGCAGTTCTTC
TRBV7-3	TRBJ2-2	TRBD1	CASSLSATGGTGELFF	TGTGCCAGCAGCTTATCCGCGACAGGGGGCACCGGGGAGCTGTTTTTT
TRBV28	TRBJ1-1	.	CASSPPVPEAFF	TGTGCCAGCAGCCCCCCGGTGCCTGAAGCTTTCTTT
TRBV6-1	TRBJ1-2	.	CASSEAGGSWYGYTF	TGTGCCAGCAGTGAAGCTGGTGGGAGTTGGTATGGCTACACCTTC
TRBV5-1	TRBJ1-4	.	CASRPGRTATNEKLFF	TGCGCCAGCAGACCGGGGCGGACAGCAACTAATGAAAAACTGTTTTTT
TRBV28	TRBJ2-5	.	CASTLRGGEETQYF	TGTGCCAGCACCTTACGAGGGGGAGAAGAGACCCAGTACTTC
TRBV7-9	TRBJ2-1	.	CASSLARAGNEQFF	TGTGCCAGCAGCTTAGCGCGGGCCGGCAATGAGCAGTTCTTC
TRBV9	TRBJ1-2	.	CASSVGPGGYTF	TGTGCCAGCAGCGTTGGGCCGGGAGGCTACACCTTC